Listed here are 18 T cell receptor beta chains from one sample, sequenced in a study of blood T cell repertoires in COVID-19. Clones were read by immunoSEQ multiplex PCR, and TCRdb kept only the in-frame ones, dropping some. The table records about 310,000 clones, about 87% of them present only once. Source material: peripheral blood. The receptors here all came from a woman aged 45 to 65 who had recovered from COVID-19.

The V call is TRBV28, the J call TRBJ2-3; TRBD2 might be the D (6 bases). Trimming removed 3 bases at V and 0 bases at J, with 16 bases between. The length of the CDR3 is 17 residues. The germline gives CDR1 MDHEN, CDR2 SYDVKM. CDR3 DNA: TGTGCCAGCAGTTTTTTCTCGGCGGGAATAAGCACAGATACGCAGTATTTT. Its translation is CASSFFSAGISTDTQYF. Variable domain in full (rest from reference TRBV28 and TRBJ2-3): DVKVTQSSRYLVKRTGEKVFLECVQDMDHENMFWYRQDPGLGLRLIYFSYDVKMKEKGDIPEGYSVSREKKERFSLILESASTNQTSMYLCASSFFSAGISTDTQYFGPGTRLTVL.

In this sample, this clone turned up a few times. The chain couples TRBV19 to TRBJ1-1; 8 bases agree with TRBD1. Trimming at V came to 6 bases and at J to 1 base, leaving 4 bases not matched to a gene. CDR1 is LNHDA, CDR2 SQIVND, per germline (reference sequence). This CDR3 is built from 14 residues. For the CDR3, the DNA is TGTGCCAGTAGGATCGACAGGGGGAACACTGAAGCTTTCTTT. Its protein product is CASRIDRGNTEAFF.

A note on this clone: Other nucleotide sequences from this sample produce the same CDR3. The chain couples TRBV7-2 to TRBJ2-1; a possible D gene is TRBD2 (6 bases). V was cut by 1 base and J by 2 bases, with 9 bases left in between. CDR3 length: 15 amino acids. Germline-derived CDR1 and CDR2 are SGHTA and FQGNSA. For the CDR3, the DNA is TGTGCCAGCAGCTTAGTTGCGGGGCCCTACAATGAGCAGTTCTTC. Translation gives CASSLVAGPYNEQFF.

V and J are TRBV27 and TRBJ2-1; 11 nucleotides agree with TRBD2. The CDR3 is 17 residues long. V shed 6 bases, J shed 8 bases, and the junction held 15 bases outside the gene matches. Germline V CDR1 and CDR2: MNHEY, SMNVEV (reference sequence). The CDR3: CASRKKRLAGKDDEQFF. DNA for the CDR3: TGTGCCAGCAGAAAAAAAAGACTAGCGGGAAAAGACGATGAGCAGTTCTTC.

The chain links TRBV3-1 (or the pseudogene TRBV3-2) to TRBJ2-5, with 7 positions matching TRBD2. The trim removed 3 bases at V and 4 bases at J, leaving 5 bases unmatched. Per the germline V gene, CDR1 is LGHDT and CDR2 is YNNKEL (reference sequence). This CDR3 region has 14 residues. The CDR3 DNA reads as TGTGCCAGCAGCCAGGGGACTATATTAGAGACCCAGTACTTC. Protein sequence: CASSQGTILETQYF.

The chain recombines TRBV11-2 with TRBJ2-7, with a possible D match to TRBD2 (5 bases). Germline lookup yields CDR1 SGHAT and CDR2 FQNNGV. The germline V and J ends were trimmed by 5 bases and 5 bases, with 19 bases remaining between them. The CDR3 is made up of 15 amino acids. CDR3 region: CASSLTAGLGHEQYF. DNA for the CDR3: TGTGCCAGCAGCCTTACGGCCGGACTTGGCCACGAGCAGTACTTC.

V gene TRBV10-3 combines with J gene TRBJ2-5, with 7 bases lining up with TRBD1. The germline V gene encodes CDR1 ENHRY and CDR2 SYGVKD. The CDR3 length is 13 residues. The trim removed 10 bases at V and 4 bases at J, leaving 9 bases unmatched. The CDR3 DNA sequence: TGTGCCACCTGGACAGGTCTTTTAGAGACCCAGTACTTC. Its translation is CATWTGLLETQYF.

The rearrangement uses TRBV5-8 and TRBJ2-1; D is possibly TRBD1 (5 bases). V was trimmed by 5 bases and J by 0 bases, leaving 12 bases between them. The length of the CDR3 is 15 residues. The germline V gene has CDR1 SGHTS and CDR2 YDEGEE. The CDR3 protein is CASSLQARSYNEQFF. The CDR3 DNA reads TGTGCCAGCAGTTTACAGGCGCGCTCCTACAATGAGCAGTTCTTC.

The V call is TRBV20-1, the J call TRBJ1-6; D may be TRBD1 (6 bases). CDR1 is DFQATT and CDR2 is SNEGSKA in the germline V gene (reference sequence). V was shortened by 3 bases and J by 8 bases, with 11 bases between the two germline ends. The CDR3 totals 13 residues. CDR3 coding DNA: TGCAGTGCTAGTTTACAGGGAGATTCACCCCTCCACTTT. Protein: CSASLQGDSPLHF.

The chain joins TRBV28 to TRBJ1-1; 7 bases are a match to TRBD1. After removal of 3 bases from V and 4 bases from J, the junction contained 5 bases not matched to a gene. The CDR3 is 14 residues long. Germline V gives CDR1 MDHEN, CDR2 SYDVKM. The CDR3 DNA sequence: TGTGCCAGCAGTTTTTTGCCAGGGGGCACTGAAGCTTTCTTT. Amino acid sequence: CASSFLPGGTEAFF.

The chain joins TRBV15 to TRBJ2-2, with TRBD1 as a possible D gene (5 bases). Trimming pared 0 bases from V and 6 bases from J, leaving 8 bases between. CDR3 size: 14 residues. Germline CDR1 reads LNHNV; CDR2 reads YYDKDF (reference sequence). The CDR3 DNA reads TGTGCCACCAGCAGAGATAAAGGGGCCGGGGAGCTGTTTTTT. As protein: CATSRDKGAGELFF.

The chain carries TRBV30 and TRBJ2-7; TRBD2 matches at 8 bases. Looked up from germline, CDR1 is GTSNPN and CDR2 is SVGIG (reference sequence). This CDR3 region has 16 residues. V trimming: 4 bases; J trimming: 2 bases; junction bases outside the gene matches: 13. The CDR3 DNA follows: TGTGCCTGGATGGGCCCAAGCGGGAGAATCCCCTACGAGCAGTACTTC. Its translation: CAWMGPSGRIPYEQYF.

This chain joins TRBV7-6 and TRBJ2-1; 11 bases map to TRBD2. V shed 5 bases, J shed 8 bases, and the junction held 14 bases outside the gene matches. The CDR3 spans 17 residues. Germline CDR1 reads SGHVS; CDR2 reads FNYEAQ. CDR3 sequence reads: CASSPGASGRTVDEQFF. In DNA, the CDR3 is TGTGCCAGCAGCCCGGGGGCTAGCGGGAGGACGGTAGATGAGCAGTTCTTC.

The gene calls are TRBV20-1 and TRBJ2-7; no clear D. From germline, CDR1 is DFQATT and CDR2 SNEGSKA (reference sequence). This CDR3 region has 11 residues. V was clipped by 4 bases and J by 4 bases, with 8 bases between them. CDR3 residues: CSANIVYEQYF. DNA of the CDR3: TGCAGTGCTAATATAGTATACGAGCAGTACTTC.

The rearrangement joins TRBV28 to TRBJ1-2; 8 bases map to TRBD1. The CDR3 is made up of 14 amino acids. Germline-derived CDR1 and CDR2 are MDHEN and SYDVKM. V was clipped by 1 base and J by 6 bases; unmatched bases: 4. The CDR3 protein is CASSLSRTGHGYTF. In DNA, the CDR3 is TGTGCCAGCAGTTTATCAAGGACAGGGCATGGCTACACCTTC.

V and J are TRBV28 and TRBJ1-2; 9 bases align to TRBD1. Germline trimming cut 8 bases from V and 4 bases from J; bases unmatched to any gene: 8. The CDR3 runs to 14 residues. Germline CDR1 and CDR2: MDHEN and SYDVKM. The CDR3 coding sequence is TGTGCCAGCGATAAACAGGGGGCCTTCTATGGCTACACCTTC. Its protein product is CASDKQGAFYGYTF.

The rearrangement joins TRBV12-3 or TRBV12-4 to TRBJ2-1; maybe TRBD1 (5 bases). Trimming left V 6 bases short and J 9 bases short, with 9 bases between. The CDR3 spans 11 residues. CDR3 sequence: CASSRRGEQFF. CDR3 bases: TGTGCCAGCAGCCGAAGGGGTGAGCAGTTCTTC.

The genes are TRBV28 and TRBJ1-5, with 9 bases identical to TRBD1. This CDR3 region has 13 residues. J was trimmed by 7 bases and V by 6 bases; bases with no gene match: 4. The germline gives CDR1 MDHEN, CDR2 SYDVKM. The CDR3 sequence: CASRRQGEQPQHF. CDR3 DNA sequence: TGTGCCAGCAGAAGACAGGGGGAACAGCCCCAGCATTTT.